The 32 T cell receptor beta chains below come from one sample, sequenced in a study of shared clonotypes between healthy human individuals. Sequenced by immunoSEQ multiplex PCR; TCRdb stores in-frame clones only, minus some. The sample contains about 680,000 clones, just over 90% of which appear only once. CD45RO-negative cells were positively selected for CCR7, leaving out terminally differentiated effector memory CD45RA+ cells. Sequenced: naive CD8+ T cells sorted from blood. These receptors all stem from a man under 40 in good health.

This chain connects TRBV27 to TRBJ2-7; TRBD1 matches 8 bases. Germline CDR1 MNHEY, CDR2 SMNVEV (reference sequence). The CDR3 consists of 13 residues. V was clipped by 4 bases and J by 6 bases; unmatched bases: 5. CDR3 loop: CASSYGRGREQYF. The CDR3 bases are TGTGCCAGCAGTTATGGCAGGGGGCGCGAGCAGTACTTC.

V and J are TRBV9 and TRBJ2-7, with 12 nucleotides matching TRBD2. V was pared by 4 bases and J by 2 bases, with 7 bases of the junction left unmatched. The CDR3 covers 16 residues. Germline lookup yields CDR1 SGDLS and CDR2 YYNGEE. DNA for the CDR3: TGTGCCAGCAGCAGCCCTGGACTAGCGGGACCCTACGAGCAGTACTTC. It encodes CASSSPGLAGPYEQYF.

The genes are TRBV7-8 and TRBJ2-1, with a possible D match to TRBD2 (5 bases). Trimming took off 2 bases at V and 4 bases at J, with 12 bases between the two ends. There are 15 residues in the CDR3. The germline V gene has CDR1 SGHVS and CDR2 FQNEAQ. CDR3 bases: TGTGCCAGCAGCTTAACGAGGGCAGATTACAATGAGCAGTTCTTC. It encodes CASSLTRADYNEQFF.

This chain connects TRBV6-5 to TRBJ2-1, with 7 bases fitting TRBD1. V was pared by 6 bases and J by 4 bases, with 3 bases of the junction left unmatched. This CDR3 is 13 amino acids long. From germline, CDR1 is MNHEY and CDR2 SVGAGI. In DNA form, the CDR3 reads TGTGCCAGCAGGACAGGGATATACAATGAGCAGTTCTTC. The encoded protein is CASRTGIYNEQFF.

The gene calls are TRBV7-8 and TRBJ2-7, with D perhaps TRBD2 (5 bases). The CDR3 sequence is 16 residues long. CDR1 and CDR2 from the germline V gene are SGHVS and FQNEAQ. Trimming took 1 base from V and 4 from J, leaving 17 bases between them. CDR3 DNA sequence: TGTGCCAGCAGCTTAGGCCTCAGGACTGAACCTTACGAGCAGTACTTC. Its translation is CASSLGLRTEPYEQYF.

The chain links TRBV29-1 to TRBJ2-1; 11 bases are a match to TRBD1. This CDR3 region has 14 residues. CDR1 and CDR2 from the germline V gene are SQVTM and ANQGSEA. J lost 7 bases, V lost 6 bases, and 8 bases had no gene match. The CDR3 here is CSVPGQGDLNEQFF. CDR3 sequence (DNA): TGCAGCGTGCCGGGACAGGGGGATTTAAATGAGCAGTTCTTC.

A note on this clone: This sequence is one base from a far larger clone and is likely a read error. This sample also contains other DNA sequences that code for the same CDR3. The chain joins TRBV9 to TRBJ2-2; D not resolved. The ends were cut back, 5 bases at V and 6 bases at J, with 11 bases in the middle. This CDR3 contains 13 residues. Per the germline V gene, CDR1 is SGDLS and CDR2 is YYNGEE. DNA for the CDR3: TGTGCCAGCAGTCCCGTTGACCCCGGGGAGCTGTTTTTT. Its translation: CASSPVDPGELFF.

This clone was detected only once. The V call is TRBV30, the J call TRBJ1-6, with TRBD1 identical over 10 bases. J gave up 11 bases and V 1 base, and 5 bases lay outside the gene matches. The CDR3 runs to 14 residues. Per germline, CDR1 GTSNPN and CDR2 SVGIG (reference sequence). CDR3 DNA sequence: TGTGCCTGGAGTGCCGGGACAGGGGATGCACCCCTCCACTTT. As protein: CAWSAGTGDAPLHF.

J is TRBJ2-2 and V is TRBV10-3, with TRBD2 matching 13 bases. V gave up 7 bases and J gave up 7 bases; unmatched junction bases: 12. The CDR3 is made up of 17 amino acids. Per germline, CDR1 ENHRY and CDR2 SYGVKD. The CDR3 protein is CAIMGDTSGRAVGELFF. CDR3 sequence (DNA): TGTGCCATCATGGGGGACACTAGCGGGAGGGCCGTCGGGGAGCTGTTTTTT.

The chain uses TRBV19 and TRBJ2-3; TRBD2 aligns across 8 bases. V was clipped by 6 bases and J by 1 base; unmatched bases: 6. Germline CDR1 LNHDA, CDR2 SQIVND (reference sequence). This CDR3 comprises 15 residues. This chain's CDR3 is CASRSSGSGTDTQYF. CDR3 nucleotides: TGTGCCAGTAGATCAAGCGGGAGCGGCACAGATACGCAGTATTTT.

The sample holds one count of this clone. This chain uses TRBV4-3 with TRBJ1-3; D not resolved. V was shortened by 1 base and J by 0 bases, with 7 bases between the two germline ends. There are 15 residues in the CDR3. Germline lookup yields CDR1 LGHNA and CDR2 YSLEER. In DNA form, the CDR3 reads TGCGCCAGCAGCCAAGCGGCAGTCTCTGGAAACACCATATATTTT. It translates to CASSQAAVSGNTIYF.

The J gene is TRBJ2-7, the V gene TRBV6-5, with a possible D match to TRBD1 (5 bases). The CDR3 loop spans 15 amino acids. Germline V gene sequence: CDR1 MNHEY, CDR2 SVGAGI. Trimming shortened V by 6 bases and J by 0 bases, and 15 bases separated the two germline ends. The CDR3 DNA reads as TGTGCCAGCAGCTTAGAAGGGGATAGCTCCTACGAGCAGTACTTC. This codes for CASSLEGDSSYEQYF.

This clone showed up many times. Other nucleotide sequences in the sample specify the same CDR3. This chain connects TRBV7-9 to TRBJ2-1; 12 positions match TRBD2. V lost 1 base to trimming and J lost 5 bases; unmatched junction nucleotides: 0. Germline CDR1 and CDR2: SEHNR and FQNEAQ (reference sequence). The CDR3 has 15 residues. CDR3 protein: CASSLGLAGDNEQFF. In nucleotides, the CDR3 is TGTGCCAGCAGCTTAGGACTAGCGGGAGACAATGAGCAGTTCTTC.

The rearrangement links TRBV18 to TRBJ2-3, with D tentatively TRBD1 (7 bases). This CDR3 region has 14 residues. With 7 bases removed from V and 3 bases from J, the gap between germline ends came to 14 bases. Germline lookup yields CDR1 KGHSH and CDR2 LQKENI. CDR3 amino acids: CASWRGLGTDTQYF. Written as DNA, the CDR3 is TGTGCCAGCTGGAGGGGGCTGGGAACAGATACGCAGTATTTT.

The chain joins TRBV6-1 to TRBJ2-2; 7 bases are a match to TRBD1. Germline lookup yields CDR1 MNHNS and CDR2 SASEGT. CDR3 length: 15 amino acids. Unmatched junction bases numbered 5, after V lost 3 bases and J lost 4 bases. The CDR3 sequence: CASSDLRTGTGELFF. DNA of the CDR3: TGTGCCAGCAGTGATTTGAGGACAGGCACCGGGGAGCTGTTTTTT.

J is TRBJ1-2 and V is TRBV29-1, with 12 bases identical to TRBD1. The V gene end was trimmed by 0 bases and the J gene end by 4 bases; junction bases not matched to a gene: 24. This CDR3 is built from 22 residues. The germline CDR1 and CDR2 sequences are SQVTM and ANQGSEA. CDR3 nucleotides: TGCAGCGTTGAAGATCTTCATACTTCGGGGAAGGGACAGGGGGCGTCCGGCTATGGCTACACCTTC. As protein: CSVEDLHTSGKGQGASGYGYTF.

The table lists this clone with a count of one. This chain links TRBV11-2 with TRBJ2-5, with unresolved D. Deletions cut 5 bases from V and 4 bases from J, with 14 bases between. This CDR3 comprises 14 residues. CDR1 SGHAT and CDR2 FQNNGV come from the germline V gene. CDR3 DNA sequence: TGTGCCAGCAGCCCCCCGAGTAATGGAGAGACCCAGTACTTC. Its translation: CASSPPSNGETQYF.

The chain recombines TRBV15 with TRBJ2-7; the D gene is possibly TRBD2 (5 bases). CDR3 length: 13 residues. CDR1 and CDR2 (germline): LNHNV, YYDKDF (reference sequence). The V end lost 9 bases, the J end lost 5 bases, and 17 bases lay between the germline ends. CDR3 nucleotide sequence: TGTGCCACAGCGGCGGCCCGGTGGGACGAGCAGTACTTC. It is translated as CATAAARWDEQYF.

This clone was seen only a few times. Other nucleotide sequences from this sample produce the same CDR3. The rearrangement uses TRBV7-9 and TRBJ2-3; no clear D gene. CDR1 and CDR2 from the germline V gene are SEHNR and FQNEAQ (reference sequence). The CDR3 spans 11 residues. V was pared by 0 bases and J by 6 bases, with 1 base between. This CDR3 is CASSLADTQYF. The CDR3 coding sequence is TGTGCCAGCAGCTTAGCGGATACGCAGTATTTT.

The CDR3 reads CAWSSGLSSYNEQFF. DNA of the CDR3: TGTGCCTGGAGCTCGGGACTAAGCTCCTACAATGAGCAGTTCTTC. V usage is TRBV30 and J usage is TRBJ2-1, with 7 nucleotides matching TRBD2. The germline V gene encodes CDR1 GTSNPN and CDR2 SVGIG (reference sequence). CDR3 size: 15 residues. The V gene end was trimmed by 3 bases and the J gene end by 0 bases; junction bases not matched to a gene: 5.

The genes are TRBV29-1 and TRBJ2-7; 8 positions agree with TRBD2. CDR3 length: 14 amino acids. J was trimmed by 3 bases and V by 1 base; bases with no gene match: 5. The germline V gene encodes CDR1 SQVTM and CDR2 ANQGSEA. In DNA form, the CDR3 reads TGCAGCGTTGAAGGGCGGGGGGCGCGCTACGAGCAGTACTTC. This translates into CSVEGRGARYEQYF.

The CDR3 region has the DNA TGTGCCAGCAGTTTAGGGGGGGCAAATGAAAAACTGTTTTTT. Protein sequence: CASSLGGANEKLFF. This sequence joins TRBV28 and TRBJ1-4, with D perhaps matching TRBD1 (6 bases). Per the germline V gene, CDR1 is MDHEN and CDR2 is SYDVKM. The V gene lost 2 bases and the J gene lost 5 bases, with 9 bases spanning the gap. The CDR3 is 14 residues long.

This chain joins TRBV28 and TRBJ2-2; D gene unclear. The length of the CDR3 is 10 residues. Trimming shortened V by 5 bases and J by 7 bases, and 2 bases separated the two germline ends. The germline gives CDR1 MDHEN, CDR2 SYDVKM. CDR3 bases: TGTGCCAGCAGTGACGGGGAGCTGTTTTTT. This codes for CASSDGELFF.

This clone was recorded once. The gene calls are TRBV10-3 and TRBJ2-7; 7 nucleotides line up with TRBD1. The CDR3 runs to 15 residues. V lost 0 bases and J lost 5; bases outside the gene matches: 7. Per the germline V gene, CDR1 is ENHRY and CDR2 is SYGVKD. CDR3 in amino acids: CAISESKTGKDEQYF. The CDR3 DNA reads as TGTGCCATCAGTGAGTCAAAGACAGGGAAGGACGAGCAGTACTTC.

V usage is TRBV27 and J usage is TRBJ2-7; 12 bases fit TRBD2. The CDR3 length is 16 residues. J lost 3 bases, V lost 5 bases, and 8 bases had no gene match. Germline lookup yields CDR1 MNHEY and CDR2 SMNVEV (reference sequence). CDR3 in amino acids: CASSPWTSGTYYEQYF. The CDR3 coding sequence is TGTGCCAGCAGTCCTTGGACTAGCGGGACCTACTACGAGCAGTACTTC.

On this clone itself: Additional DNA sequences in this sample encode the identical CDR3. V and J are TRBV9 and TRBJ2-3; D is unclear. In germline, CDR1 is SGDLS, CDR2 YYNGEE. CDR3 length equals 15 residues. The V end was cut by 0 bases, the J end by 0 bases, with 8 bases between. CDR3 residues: CASSVEWGSTDTQYF. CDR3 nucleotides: TGTGCCAGCAGCGTAGAGTGGGGAAGCACAGATACGCAGTATTTT.

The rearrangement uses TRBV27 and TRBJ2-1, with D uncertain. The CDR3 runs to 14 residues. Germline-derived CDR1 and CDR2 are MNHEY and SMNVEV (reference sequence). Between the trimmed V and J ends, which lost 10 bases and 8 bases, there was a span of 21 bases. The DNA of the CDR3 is TGTGCCACGAGAGGAGTCAGGTTGCGCGATGAGCAGTTCTTC. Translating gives CATRGVRLRDEQFF.

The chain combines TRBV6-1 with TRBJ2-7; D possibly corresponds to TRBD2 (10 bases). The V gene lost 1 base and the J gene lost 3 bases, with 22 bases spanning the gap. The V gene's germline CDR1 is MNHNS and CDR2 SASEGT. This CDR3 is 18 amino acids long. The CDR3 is CASSEVGGQGLALYEQYF. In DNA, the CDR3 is TGTGCCAGCAGTGAAGTGGGGGGACAGGGACTAGCGCTCTACGAGCAGTACTTC.

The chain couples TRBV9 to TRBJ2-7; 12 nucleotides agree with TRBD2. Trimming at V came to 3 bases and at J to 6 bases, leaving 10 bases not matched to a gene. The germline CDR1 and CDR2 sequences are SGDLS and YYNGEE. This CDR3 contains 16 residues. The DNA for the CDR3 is TGTGCCAGCAGCGGAGGACTAGCGGGAACGGAGCGCGAGCAGTACTTC. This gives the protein CASSGGLAGTEREQYF.

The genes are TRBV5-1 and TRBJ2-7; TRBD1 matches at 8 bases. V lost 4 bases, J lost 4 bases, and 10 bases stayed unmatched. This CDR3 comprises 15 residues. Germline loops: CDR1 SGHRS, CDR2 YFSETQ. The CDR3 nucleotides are TGCGCCAGCAGCGTCGGACAGGGCCTTATTTACGAGCAGTACTTC. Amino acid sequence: CASSVGQGLIYEQYF. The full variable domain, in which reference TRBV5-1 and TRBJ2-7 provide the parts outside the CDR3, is KAGVTQTPRYLIKTRGQQVTLSCSPISGHRSVSWYQQTPGQGLQFLFEYFSETQRNKGNFPGRFSGRQFSNSRSEMNVSTLELGDSALYLCASSVGQGLIYEQYFGPGTRLTVT.

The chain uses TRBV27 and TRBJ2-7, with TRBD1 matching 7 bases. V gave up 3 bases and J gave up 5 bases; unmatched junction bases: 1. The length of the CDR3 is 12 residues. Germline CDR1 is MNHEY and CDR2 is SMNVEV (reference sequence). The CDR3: CASSLTGHEQYF. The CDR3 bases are TGTGCCAGCAGTTTGACAGGGCACGAGCAGTACTTC.

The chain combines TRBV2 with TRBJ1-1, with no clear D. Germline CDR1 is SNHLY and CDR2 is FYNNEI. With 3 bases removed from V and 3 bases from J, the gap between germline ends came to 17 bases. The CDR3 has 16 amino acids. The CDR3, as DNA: TGTGCCAGCAGTGAGCTAGAAGACCTGGGAGACACTGAAGCTTTCTTT. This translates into CASSELEDLGDTEAFF.